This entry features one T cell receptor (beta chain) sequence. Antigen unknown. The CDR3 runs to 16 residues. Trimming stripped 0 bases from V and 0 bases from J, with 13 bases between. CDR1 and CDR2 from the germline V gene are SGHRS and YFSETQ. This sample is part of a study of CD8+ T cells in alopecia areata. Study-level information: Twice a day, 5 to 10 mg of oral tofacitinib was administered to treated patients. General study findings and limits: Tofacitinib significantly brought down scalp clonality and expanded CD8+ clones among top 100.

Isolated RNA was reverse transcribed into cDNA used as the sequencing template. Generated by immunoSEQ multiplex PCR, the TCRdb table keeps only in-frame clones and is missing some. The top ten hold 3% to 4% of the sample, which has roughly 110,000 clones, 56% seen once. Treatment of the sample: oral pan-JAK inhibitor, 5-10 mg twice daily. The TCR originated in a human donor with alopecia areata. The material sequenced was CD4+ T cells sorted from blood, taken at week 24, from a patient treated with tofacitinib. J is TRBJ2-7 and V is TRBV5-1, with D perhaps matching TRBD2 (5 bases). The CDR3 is CASSLGLLANSYEQYF. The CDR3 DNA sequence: TGCGCCAGCAGCTTGGGACTCCTAGCCAACTCCTACGAGCAGTACTTC.